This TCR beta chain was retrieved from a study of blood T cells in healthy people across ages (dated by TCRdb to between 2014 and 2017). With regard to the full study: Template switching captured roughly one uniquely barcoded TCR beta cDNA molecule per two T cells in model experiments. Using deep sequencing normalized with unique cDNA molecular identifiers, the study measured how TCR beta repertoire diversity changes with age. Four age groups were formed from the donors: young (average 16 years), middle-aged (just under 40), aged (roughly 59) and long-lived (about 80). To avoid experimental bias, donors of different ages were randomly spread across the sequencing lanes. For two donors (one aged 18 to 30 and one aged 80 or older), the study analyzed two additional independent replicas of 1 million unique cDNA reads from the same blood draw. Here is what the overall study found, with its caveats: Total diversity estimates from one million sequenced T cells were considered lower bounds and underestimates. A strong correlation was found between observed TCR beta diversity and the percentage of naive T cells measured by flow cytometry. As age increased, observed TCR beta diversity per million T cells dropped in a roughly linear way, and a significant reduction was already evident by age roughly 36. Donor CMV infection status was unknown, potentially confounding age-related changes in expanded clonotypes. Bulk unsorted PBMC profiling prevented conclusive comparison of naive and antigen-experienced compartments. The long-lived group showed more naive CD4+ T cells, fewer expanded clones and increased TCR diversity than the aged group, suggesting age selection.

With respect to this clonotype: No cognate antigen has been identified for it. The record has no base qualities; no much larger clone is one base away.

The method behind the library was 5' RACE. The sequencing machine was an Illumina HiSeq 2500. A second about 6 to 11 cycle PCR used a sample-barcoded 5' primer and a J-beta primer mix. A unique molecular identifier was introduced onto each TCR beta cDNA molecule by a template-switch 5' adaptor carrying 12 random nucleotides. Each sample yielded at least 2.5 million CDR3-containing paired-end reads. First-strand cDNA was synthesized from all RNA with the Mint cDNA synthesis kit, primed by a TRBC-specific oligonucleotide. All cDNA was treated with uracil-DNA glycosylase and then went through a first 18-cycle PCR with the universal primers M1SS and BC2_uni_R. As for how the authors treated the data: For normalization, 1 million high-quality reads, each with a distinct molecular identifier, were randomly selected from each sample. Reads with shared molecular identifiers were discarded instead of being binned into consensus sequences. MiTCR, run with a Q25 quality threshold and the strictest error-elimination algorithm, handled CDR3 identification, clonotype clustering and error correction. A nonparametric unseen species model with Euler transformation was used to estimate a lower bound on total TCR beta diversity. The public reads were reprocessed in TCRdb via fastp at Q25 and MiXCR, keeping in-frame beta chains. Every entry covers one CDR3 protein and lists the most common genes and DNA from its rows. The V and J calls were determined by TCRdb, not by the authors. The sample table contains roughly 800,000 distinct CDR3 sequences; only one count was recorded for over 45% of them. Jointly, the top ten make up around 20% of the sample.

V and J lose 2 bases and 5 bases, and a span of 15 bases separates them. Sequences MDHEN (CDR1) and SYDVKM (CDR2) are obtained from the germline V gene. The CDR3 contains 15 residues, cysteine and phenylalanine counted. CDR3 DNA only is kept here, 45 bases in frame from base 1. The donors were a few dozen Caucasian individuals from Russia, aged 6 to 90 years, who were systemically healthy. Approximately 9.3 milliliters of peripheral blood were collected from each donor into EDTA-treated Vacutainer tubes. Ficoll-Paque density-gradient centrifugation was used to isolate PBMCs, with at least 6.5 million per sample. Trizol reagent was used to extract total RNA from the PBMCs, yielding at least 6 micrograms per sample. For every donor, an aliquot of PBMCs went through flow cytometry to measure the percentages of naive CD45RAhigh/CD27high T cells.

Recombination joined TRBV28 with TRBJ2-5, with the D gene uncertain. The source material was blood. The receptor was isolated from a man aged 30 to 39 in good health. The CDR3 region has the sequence CASSLETSAEETQYF. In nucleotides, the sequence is TGTGCCAGCAGTTTAGAGACCAGCGCGGAGGAGACCCAGTACTTC.